These 6 T cell receptor beta chains were all obtained from the same sample, sequenced in a study of blood T cells in healthy people across ages. With a J-beta primer mix and a sample-barcoded 5' primer, a second PCR ran about 7 to 12 cycles. Each CDR3 protein gets one entry after TCRdb re-called the 5' RACE reads with MiXCR. The profile shows 600,000 or so distinct CDR3 sequences, under 55% of them singletons. Sequenced input: blood. The receptors shown here come from an elderly man in good health.

Ten or more counts support this clonotype. CDR3 residues: CASSLESGTTYEQYF. CDR3 bases: TGTGCCAGCAGCTTAGAAAGCGGGACTACCTACGAGCAGTACTTC. This chain connects TRBV7-2 to TRBJ2-7, with TRBD2 matching over 7 bases. There are 15 residues in the CDR3. Germline CDR1 and CDR2: SGHTA and FQGNSA. The ends lost 1 base at V and 2 bases at J; junction bases unmatched: 5.

This clonotype was counted only a few times. The chain uses TRBV7-2 and TRBJ1-1; no clear D. CDR1 is SGHTA, CDR2 FQGNSA, per germline. The length of the CDR3 is 13 residues. Trimming took 3 bases from V and 4 from J, leaving 9 bases between them. CDR3 amino acids: CASSFGRATEAFF. The CDR3 DNA follows: TGTGCCAGCAGCTTTGGAAGGGCCACTGAAGCTTTCTTT.

This clonotype was detected a few times. The chain carries TRBV6-6 and TRBJ1-4; maybe TRBD1 (6 bases). V lost 0 bases and J 5 bases, leaving 10 bases between the germline ends. The V gene's germline CDR1 is MNHNY and CDR2 SVGAGI (reference sequence). The CDR3 is made up of 15 amino acids. The CDR3 DNA follows: TGTGCCAGCAGTTACTCGTTACAGGGAAATGAAAAACTGTTTTTT. Its protein is CASSYSLQGNEKLFF.

In its sample, this clonotype was seen many times. The chain uses TRBV7-9 and TRBJ2-7; D is undetermined. Germline V gene data show CDR1 as SEHNR and CDR2 as FQNEAQ (reference sequence). Trimming removed 5 bases at V and 4 bases at J, with 9 bases between. This CDR3 contains 12 residues. The CDR3 sequence is CASSPEEYEQYF. The CDR3 nucleotides read TGTGCCAGCAGCCCCGAAGAATACGAGCAGTACTTC.

The rearrangement uses TRBV29-1 and TRBJ2-1; 8 nucleotides match TRBD2. Germline-derived CDR1 and CDR2 are SQVTM and ANQGSEA. V lost 5 bases, J lost 2 bases, and 14 bases stayed unmatched. The CDR3 has 17 amino acids. In DNA, the CDR3 is TGCAGCGTTAGTGGAACTAGCGGTGTTGGTCCCTACAATGAGCAGTTCTTC. It codes for CSVSGTSGVGPYNEQFF.

This clonotype was counted only a few times. The chain uses TRBV20-1 and TRBJ2-7; TRBD1 aligns across 10 bases. Per germline, CDR1 DFQATT and CDR2 SNEGSKA (reference sequence). CDR3 length: 15 residues. After removal of 5 bases from V and 2 bases from J, the junction contained 9 bases not matched to a gene. This CDR3 reads CSAYPGQGMPYEQYF. The CDR3 bases are TGCAGTGCTTACCCGGGACAGGGGATGCCCTACGAGCAGTACTTC.